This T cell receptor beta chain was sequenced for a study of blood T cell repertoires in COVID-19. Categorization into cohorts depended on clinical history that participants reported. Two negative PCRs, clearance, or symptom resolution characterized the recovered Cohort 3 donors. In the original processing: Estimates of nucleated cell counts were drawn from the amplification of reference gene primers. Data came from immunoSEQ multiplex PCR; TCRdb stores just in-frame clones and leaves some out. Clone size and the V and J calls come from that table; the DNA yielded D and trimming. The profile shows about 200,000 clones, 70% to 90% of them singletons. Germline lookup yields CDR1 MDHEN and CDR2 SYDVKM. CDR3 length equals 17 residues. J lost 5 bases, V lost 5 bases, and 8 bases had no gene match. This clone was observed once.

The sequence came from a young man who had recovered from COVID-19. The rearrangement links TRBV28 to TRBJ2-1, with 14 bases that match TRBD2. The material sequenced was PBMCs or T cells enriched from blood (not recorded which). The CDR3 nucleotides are TGTGCCAGCAGTCCCCGACTAGCGGGAGGGCGGGACAATGAGCAGTTCTTC. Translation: CASSPRLAGGRDNEQFF.